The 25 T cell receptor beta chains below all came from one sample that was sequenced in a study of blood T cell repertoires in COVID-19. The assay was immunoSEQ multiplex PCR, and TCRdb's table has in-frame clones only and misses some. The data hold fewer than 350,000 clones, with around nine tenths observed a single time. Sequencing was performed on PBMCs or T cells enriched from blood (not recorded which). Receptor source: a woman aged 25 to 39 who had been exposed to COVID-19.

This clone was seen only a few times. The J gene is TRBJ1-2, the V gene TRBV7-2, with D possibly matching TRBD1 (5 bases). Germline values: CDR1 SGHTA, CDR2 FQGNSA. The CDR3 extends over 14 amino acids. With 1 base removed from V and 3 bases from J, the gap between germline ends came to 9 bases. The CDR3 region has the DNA TGTGCCAGCAGCTTAGTACAAGGGGACTATGGCTACACCTTC. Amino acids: CASSLVQGDYGYTF.

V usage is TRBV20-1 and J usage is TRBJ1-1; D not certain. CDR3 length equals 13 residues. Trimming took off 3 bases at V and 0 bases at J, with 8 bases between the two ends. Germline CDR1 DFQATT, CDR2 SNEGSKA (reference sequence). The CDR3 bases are TGCAGTGCTAGTGGACTCTTGAACACTGAAGCTTTCTTT. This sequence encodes CSASGLLNTEAFF.

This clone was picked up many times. The CDR3 region is CASSEQGPDTGELFF. DNA for the CDR3: TGTGCCAGCAGCGAACAGGGCCCGGACACCGGGGAGCTGTTTTTT. V usage is TRBV2 and J usage is TRBJ2-2; TRBD1 might be the D (6 bases). CDR3 length: 15 residues. Trimming stripped 6 bases from V and 3 bases from J, with 14 bases between. The germline gives CDR1 SNHLY, CDR2 FYNNEI.

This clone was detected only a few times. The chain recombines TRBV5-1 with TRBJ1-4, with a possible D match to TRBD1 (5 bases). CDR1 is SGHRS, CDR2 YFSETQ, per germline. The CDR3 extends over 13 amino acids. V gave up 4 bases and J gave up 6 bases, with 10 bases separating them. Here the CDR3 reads CASSSRTYEKLFF. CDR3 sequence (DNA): TGCGCCAGCAGCAGTCGGACATATGAAAAACTGTTTTTT.

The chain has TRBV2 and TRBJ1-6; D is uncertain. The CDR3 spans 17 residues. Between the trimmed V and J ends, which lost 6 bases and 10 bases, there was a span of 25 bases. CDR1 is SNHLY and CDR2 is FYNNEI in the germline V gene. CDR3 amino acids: CASSEVGPGAMISPLHF. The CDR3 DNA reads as TGTGCCAGCAGCGAGGTTGGGCCGGGAGCAATGATCTCACCCCTCCACTTT.

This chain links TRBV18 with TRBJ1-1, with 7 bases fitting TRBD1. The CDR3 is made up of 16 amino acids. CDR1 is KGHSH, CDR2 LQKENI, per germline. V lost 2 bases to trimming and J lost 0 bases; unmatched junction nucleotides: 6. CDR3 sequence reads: CASSPRPGQLNTEAFF. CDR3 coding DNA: TGTGCCAGCTCACCAAGACCGGGACAGCTGAACACTGAAGCTTTCTTT.

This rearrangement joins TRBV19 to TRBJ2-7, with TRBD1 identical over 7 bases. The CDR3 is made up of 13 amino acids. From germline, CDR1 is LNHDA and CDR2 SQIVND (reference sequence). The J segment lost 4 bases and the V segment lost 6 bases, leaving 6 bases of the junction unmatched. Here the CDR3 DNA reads TGTGCCAGTAGCCCGACAGGGTCGTACGAGCAGTACTTC. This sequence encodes CASSPTGSYEQYF.

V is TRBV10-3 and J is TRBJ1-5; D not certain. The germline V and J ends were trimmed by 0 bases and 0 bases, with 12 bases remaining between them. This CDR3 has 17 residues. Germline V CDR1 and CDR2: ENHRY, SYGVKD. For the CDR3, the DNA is TGTGCCATCAGTGAGTCAAGCGGGAAAGCTAGCAATCAGCCCCAGCATTTT. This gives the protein CAISESSGKASNQPQHF.

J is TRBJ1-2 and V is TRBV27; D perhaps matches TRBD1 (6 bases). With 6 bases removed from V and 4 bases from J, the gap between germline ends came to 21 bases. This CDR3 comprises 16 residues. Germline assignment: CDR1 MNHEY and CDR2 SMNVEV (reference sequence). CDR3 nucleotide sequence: TGTGCCAGCAGCCCTATCGCACCAGGGGCTAGCTATGGCTACACCTTC. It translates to CASSPIAPGASYGYTF.

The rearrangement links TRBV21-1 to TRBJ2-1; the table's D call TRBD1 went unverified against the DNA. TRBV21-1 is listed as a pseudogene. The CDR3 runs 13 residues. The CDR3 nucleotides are TGTGCCAGCAGCATGCCCCCGGGACAGGGGGAGTTCTTC. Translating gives CASSMPPGQGEFF.

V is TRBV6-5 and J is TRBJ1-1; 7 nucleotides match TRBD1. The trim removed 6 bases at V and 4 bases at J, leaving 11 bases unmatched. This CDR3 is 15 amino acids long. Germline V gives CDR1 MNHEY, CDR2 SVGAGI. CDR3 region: CASRKSTGIATEAFF. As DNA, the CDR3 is TGTGCCAGCAGGAAATCGACAGGGATAGCCACTGAAGCTTTCTTT.

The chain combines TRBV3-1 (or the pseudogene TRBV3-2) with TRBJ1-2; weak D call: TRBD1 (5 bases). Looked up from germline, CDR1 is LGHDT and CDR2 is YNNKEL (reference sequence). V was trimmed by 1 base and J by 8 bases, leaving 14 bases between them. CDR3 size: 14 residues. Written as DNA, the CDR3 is TGTGCCAGCAGCCAAGGCGTCAGGGCAACCGGCTACACCTTC. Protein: CASSQGVRATGYTF.

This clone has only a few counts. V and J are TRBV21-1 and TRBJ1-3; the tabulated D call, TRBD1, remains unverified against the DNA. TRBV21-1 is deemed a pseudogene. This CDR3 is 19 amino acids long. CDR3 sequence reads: CASSSFYRDKSLSGNTIYF. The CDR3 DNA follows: TGTGCCAGCAGCTCCTTTTACCGGGACAAAAGTTTATCTGGAAACACCATATATTTT.

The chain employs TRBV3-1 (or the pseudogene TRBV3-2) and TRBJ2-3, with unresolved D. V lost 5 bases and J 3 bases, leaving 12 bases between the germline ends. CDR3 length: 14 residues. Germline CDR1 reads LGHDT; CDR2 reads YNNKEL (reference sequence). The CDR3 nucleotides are TGTGCCAGCAGCACTCCTTCAAGTACAGATACGCAGTATTTT. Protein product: CASSTPSSTDTQYF.

The CDR3 here is CATRGRASPYEQYF. The CDR3 DNA sequence: TGTGCCACCCGAGGGAGGGCCAGTCCCTACGAGCAGTACTTC. The chain employs TRBV19 and TRBJ2-7; TRBD2 matches 7 bases. This CDR3 comprises 14 residues. With 10 bases clipped from V and 2 bases from J, the junction kept 11 bases outside the gene matches. The germline gives CDR1 LNHDA, CDR2 SQIVND (reference sequence).

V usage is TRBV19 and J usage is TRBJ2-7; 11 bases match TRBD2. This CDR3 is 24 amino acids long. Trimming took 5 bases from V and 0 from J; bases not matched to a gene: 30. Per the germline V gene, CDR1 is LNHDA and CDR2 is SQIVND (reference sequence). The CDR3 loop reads CASSHSPGLAADLVPSLSSYEQYF. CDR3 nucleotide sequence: TGTGCCAGTAGTCATTCGCCGGGACTAGCGGCTGACTTGGTACCCTCGTTGAGCTCCTACGAGCAGTACTTC.

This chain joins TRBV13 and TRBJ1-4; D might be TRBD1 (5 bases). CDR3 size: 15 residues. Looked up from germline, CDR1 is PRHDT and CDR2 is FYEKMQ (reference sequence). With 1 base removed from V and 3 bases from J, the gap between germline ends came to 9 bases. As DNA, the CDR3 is TGTGCCAGCAGCTTAGCGGACACCTCTAATGAAAAACTGTTTTTT. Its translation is CASSLADTSNEKLFF.

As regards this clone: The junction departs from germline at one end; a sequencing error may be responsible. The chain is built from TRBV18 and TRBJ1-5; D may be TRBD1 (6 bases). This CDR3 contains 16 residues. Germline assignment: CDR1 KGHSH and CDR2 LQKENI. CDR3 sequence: CASSPQGGAFNQPQHF. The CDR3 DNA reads TGTGCCAGCTCCCCACAGGGTGGGGCTTTCAATCAGCCCCAGCATTTT.

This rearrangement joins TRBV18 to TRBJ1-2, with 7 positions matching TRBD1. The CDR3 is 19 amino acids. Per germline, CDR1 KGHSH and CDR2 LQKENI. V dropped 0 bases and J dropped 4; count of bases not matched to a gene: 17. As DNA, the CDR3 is TGTGCCAGCTCACCACCGGAGGACAGGACCTACCAAACCCTCTATGGCTACACCTTC. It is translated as CASSPPEDRTYQTLYGYTF.

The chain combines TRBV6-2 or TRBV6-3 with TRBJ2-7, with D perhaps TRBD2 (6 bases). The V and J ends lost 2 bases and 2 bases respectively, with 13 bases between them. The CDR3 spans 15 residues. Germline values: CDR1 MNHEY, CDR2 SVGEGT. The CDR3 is CASSYGRAGPYEQYF. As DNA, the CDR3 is TGTGCCAGCAGTTACGGTAGGGCGGGACCCTACGAGCAGTACTTC.

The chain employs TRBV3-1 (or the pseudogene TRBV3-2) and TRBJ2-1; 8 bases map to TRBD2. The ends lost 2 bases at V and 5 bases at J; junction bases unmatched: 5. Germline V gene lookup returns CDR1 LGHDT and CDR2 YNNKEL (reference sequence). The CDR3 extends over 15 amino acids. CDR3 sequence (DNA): TGTGCCAGCAGCCAACCCGGGACTAGGAACAATGAGCAGTTCTTC. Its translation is CASSQPGTRNNEQFF.

The CDR3 is CASSKTGGTDTQYF. CDR3 nucleotides: TGTGCCAGCAGCAAGACGGGAGGCACAGATACGCAGTATTTT. The chain is built from TRBV11-3 and TRBJ2-3; tentatively, D is TRBD2 (6 bases). V lost 5 bases and J 1 base, leaving 10 bases between the germline ends. The CDR3 consists of 14 residues. From germline, CDR1 is SGHNT and CDR2 YENEEA.

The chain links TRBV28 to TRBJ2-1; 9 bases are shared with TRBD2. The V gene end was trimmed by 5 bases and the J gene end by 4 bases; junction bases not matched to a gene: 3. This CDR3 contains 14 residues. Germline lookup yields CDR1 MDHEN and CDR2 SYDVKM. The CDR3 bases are TGTGCCAGCAGTCTAGCGGGAATTTACAATGAGCAGTTCTTC. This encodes CASSLAGIYNEQFF.

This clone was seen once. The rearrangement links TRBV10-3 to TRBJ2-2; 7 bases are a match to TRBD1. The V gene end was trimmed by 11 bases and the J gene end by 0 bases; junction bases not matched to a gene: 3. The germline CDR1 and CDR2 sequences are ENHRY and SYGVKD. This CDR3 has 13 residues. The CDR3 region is CAAGTANTGELFF. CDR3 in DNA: TGTGCCGCTGGGACAGCGAACACCGGGGAGCTGTTTTTT.

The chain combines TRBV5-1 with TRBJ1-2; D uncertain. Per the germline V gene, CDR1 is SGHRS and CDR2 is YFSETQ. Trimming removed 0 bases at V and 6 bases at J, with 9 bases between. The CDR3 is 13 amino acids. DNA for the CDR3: TGCGCCAGCAGCTTGGCGACAAACGATGGCTACACCTTC. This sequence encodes CASSLATNDGYTF.